This T cell receptor (beta chain) was retrieved from a study of CD8 T cells in Susac syndrome. The RNA, roughly 0.5 to 1 ug, was put through reverse transcription using random hexamers. MiXCR, applied by TCRdb to the immunoSEQ multiplex PCR reads, yields one record per CDR3 protein. The data hold approximately 270,000 distinct CDR3 sequences, with over 85% observed a single time. The authors carried out high-throughput sequencing of TCR beta. They applied it to CD8+ and CD4+ T cells obtained from blood. The sample was CD4+ T cells from PBMCs. The sequence came from a human donor with multiple sclerosis.

The CDR3 region has the DNA TGCAGCGTTGAAGAGTTCGACGGGGTCTACAATGAGCAGTTCTTC. Translated, it gives CSVEEFDGVYNEQFF. V usage is TRBV29-1 and J usage is TRBJ2-1; the D gene is possibly TRBD2 (5 bases). V gave up 0 bases and J gave up 3 bases, with 12 bases separating them. Looked up from germline, CDR1 is SQVTM and CDR2 is ANQGSEA. This CDR3 has 15 amino acids.